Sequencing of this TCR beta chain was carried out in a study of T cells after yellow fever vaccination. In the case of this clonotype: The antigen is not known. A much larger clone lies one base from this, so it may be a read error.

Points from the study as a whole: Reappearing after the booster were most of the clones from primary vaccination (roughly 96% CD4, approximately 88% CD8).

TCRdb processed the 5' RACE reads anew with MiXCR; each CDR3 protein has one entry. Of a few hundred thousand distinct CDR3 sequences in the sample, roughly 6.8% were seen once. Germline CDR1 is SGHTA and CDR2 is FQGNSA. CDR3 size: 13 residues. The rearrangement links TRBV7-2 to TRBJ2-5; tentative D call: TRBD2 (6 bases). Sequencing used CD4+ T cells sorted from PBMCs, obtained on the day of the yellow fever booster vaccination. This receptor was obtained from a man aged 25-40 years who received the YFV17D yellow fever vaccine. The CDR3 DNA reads TGTGCCAGCAGCCAAAGGGACGGCGGGACCCAGCACTTC. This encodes CASSQRDGGTQHF. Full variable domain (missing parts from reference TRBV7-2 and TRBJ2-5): GAGVSQSPSNKVTEKGKDVELRCDPISGHTALYWYRQSLGQGLEFLIYFQGNSAPDKSGLPSDRFSAERTGGSVSTLTIQRTQQEDSAVYLCASSQRDGGTQHFGPGTRLLVL.